This TCR beta chain was retrieved from a study of blood T cell repertoires in COVID-19. Study summary: Samples representing acute and convalescent COVID-19 were sourced from the United States, Italy and Spain. PBMCs, B-cell-depleted T cells, or T cells were the source of the cDNA or gDNA that made up the material.

The CDR3 loop spans 14 amino acids. Germline-derived CDR1 and CDR2 are SGHDN and FVKESK. V lost 4 bases and J lost 5; bases outside the gene matches: 5. Here immunoSEQ multiplex PCR was the method, and the copy in TCRdb shows in-frame clones only, minus some. The data contain under 250,000 clones, about 91% of them singletons. The source material was peripheral blood. The sequence derives from a young man with acute or convalescent COVID-19. The chain employs TRBV14 and TRBJ1-1, with 9 bases matching TRBD1. The CDR3 nucleotides are TGTGCCAGCAGCCTATACAGGGGGCATACTGAAGCTTTCTTT. This sequence encodes CASSLYRGHTEAFF.